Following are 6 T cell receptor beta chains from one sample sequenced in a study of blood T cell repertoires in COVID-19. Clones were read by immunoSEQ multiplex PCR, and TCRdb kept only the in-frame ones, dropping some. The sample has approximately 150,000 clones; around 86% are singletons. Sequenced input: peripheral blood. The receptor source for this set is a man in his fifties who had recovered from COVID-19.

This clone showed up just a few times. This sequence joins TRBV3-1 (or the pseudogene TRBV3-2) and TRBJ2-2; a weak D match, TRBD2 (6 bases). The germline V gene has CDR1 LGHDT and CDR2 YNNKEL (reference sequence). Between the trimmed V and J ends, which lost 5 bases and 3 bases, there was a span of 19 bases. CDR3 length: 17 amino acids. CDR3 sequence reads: CASSTRERLAHTGELFF. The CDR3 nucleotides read TGTGCCAGCAGCACCCGGGAGCGGCTAGCGCACACCGGGGAGCTGTTTTTT.

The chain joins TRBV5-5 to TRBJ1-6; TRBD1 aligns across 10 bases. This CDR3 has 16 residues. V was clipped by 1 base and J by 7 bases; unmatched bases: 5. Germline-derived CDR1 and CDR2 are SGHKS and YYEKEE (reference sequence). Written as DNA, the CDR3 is TGTGCCAGCAGCTTGCTAGGGGGACAGGGGAATTCACCCCTCCACTTT. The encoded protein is CASSLLGGQGNSPLHF.

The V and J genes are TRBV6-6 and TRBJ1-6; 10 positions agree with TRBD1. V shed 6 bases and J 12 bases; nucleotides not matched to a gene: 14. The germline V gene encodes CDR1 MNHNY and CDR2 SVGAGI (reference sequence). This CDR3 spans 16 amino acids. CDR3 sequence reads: CASSVPGDRGFGPLHF. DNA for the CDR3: TGTGCCAGCAGCGTACCGGGGGACAGGGGTTTCGGACCCCTCCACTTT.

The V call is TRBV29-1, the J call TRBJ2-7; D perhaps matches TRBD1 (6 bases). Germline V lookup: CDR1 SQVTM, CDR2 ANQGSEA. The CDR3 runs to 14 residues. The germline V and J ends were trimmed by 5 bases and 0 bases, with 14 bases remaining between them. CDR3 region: CSVSDRSISYEQYF. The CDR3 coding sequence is TGCAGCGTTTCAGACAGGTCCATCTCCTACGAGCAGTACTTC.

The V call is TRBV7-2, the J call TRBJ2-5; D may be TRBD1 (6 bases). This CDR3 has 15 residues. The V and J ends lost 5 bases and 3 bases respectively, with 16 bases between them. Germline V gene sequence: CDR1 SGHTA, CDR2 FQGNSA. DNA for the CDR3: TGTGCCAGCAGCACCTATTCGACAGGAGAAGAGACCCAGTACTTC. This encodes CASSTYSTGEETQYF.

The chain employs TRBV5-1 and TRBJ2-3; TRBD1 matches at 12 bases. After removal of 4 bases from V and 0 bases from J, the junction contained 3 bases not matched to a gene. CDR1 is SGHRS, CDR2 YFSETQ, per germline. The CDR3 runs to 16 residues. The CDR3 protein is CASSGTGGHSTDTQYF. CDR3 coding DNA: TGCGCCAGCAGCGGGACAGGGGGCCATAGCACAGATACGCAGTATTTT.